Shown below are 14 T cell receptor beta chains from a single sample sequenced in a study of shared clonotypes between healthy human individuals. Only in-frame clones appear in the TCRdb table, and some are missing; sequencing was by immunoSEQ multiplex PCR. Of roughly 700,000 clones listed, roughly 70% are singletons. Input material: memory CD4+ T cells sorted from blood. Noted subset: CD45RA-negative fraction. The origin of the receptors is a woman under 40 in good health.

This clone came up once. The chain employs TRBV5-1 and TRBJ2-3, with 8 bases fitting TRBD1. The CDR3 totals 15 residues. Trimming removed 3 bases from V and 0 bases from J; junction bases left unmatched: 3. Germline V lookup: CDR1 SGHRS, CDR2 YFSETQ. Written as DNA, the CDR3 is TGCGCCAGCAGCTCGGGACAGGCTAGCACAGATACGCAGTATTTT. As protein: CASSSGQASTDTQYF.

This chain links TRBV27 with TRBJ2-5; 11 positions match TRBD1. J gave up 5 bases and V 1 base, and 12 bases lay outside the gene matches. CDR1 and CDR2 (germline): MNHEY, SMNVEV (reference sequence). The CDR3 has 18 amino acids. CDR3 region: CASSLFGTGGNWIETQYF. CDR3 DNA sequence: TGTGCCAGCAGTTTATTCGGGACAGGGGGGAATTGGATTGAGACCCAGTACTTC.

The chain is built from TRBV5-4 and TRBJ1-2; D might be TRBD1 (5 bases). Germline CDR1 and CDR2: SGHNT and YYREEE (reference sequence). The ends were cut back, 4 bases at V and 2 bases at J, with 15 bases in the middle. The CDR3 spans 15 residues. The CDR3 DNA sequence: TGTGCCAGCAGCCCAAGCTGGGGCAAGAACTATGGCTACACCTTC. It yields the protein CASSPSWGKNYGYTF. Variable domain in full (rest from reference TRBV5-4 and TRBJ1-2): ETGVTQSPTHLIKTRGQQVTLRCSSQSGHNTVSWYQQALGQGPQFIFQYYREEENGRGNFPPRFSGLQFPNYSSELNVNALELDDSALYLCASSPSWGKNYGYTFGSGTRLTVV.

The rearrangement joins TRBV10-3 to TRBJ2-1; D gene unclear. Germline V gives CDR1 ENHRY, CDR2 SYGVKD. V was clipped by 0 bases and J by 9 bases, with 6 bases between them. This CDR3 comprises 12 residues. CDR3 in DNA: TGTGCCATCAGTGAGTCAATCGGTGAGCAGTTCTTC. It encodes CAISESIGEQFF.

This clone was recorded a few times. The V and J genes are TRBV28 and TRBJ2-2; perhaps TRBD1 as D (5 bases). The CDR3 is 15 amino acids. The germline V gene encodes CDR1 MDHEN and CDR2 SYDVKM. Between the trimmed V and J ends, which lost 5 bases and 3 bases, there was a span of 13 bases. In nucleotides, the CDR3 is TGTGCCAGCAGTAACAGTCAGGGTTACACCGGGGAGCTGTTTTTT. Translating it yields CASSNSQGYTGELFF.

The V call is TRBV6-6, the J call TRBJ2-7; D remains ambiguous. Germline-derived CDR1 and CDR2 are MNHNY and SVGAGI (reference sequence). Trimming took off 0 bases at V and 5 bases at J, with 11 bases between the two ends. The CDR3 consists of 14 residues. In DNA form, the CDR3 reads TGTGCCAGCAGTTACTCAGGGAATCCCAACGAGCAGTACTTC. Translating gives CASSYSGNPNEQYF.

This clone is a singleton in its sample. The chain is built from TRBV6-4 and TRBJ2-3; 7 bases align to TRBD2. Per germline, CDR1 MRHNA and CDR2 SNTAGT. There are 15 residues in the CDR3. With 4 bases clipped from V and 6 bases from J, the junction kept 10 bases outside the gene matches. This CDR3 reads CASSAGLGGKDTQYF. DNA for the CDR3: TGTGCCAGCAGTGCCGGACTAGGCGGGAAGGATACGCAGTATTTT.

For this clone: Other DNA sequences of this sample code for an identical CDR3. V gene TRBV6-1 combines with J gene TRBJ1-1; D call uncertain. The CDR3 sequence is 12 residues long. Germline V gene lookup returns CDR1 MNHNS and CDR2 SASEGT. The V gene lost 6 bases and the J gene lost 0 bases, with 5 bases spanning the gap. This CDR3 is CASSLVNTEAFF. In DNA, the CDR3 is TGTGCCAGCAGCCTTGTGAACACTGAAGCTTTCTTT.

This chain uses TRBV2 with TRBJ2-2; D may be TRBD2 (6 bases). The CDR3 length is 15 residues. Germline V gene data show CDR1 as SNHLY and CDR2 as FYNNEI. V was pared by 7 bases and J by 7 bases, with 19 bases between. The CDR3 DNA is TGTGCCAGCAAGGAGGGGTGGAGGGCGGTCGGGGAGCTGTTTTTT. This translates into CASKEGWRAVGELFF.

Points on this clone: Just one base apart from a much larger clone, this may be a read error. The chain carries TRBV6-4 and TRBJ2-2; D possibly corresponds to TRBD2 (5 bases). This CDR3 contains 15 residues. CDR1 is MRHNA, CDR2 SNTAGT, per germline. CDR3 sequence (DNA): TGTGCCAGCAGAACAGACTCGAGTGACACCGGGGAGCTGCTTTTT. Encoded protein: CASRTDSSDTGELLF.

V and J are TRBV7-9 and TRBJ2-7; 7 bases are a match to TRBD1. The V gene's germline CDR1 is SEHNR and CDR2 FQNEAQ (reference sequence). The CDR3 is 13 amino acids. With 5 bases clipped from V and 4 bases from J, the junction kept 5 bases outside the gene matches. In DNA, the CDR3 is TGTGCCAGCAGCAAAAACAGGGGATACGAGCAGTACTTC. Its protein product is CASSKNRGYEQYF.

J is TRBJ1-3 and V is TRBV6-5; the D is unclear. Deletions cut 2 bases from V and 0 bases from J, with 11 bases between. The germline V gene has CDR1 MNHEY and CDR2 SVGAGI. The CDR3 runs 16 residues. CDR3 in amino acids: CASSYRPHSSGNTIYF. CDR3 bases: TGTGCCAGCAGTTACAGGCCCCACTCCTCTGGAAACACCATATATTTT.

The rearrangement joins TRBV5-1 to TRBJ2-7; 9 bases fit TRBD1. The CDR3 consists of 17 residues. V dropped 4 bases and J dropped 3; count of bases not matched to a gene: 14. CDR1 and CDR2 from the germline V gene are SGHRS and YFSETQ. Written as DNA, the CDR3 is TGCGCCAGCAGCCTCTTTGGGACAGGGAATTCGGGCTACGAGCAGTACTTC. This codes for CASSLFGTGNSGYEQYF.

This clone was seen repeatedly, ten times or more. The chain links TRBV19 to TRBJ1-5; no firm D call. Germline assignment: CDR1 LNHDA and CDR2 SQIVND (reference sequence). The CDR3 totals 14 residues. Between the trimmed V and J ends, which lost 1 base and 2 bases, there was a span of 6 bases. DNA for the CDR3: TGTGCCAGTAGTATAGCCCGGGGCAATCAGCCCCAGCATTTT. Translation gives CASSIARGNQPQHF.